A selection of T cell receptor beta chains follows, all from one sample in a study of T cell responses to AZD1222 COVID-19 vaccine. Profiled with immunoSEQ multiplex PCR; TCRdb holds only in-frame clones, not every one. This table has 95,000 to 110,000 clones, roughly 88% appearing once. This material consisted of peripheral blood, taken on day 0 of AZD1222 vaccination. All receptors come from an adult in good health. The CDR3 runs from the conserved cysteine through the conserved F or W. The order of the fields is V gene, J gene, D gene, clone size, CDR3 DNA, CDR3 protein. The D gene is left open where the match is weak. Clone size is shown for a subset of rows, as once, few, many or a class of expanded clone.

>TRBV5-1|TRBJ1-3|NA|NA
TGCGCCAGCAGAACTGGGACAAGCGGAAACACCATATATTTT
CASRTGTSGNTIYF
>TRBV7-2|TRBJ2-7|NA|NA
TGTGCCAGCAGCCCGGATCTCGGGTACGAGCAGTACTTC
CASSPDLGYEQYF
>TRBV28|TRBJ2-5|TRBD1|NA
TGTGCCAGCAGTCCCACGACAGGGAAGGAGACCCAGTACTTC
CASSPTTGKETQYF
>TRBV7-2|TRBJ2-1|TRBD2|NA
TGTGCCAGCAGCCCCACTAGCGGGGAGGGGAATGAGCAGTTCTTC
CASSPTSGEGNEQFF
>TRBV5-5|TRBJ2-7|NA|NA
TGTGCCAGCAGCCCTACTAGCAGTCCGTCCTACGAGCAGTACTTC
CASSPTSSPSYEQYF
>TRBV6-4|TRBJ2-1|NA|NA
TGTGCCAGCTCCCGGCAGGGGCCTTCTATGCACAATGAGCAGTTCTTC
CASSRQGPSMHNEQFF
>TRBV28|TRBJ1-6|TRBD1|NA
TGTGCCAGCAGTTTAGGGGACAGGGAGGTTTCACCCCTCCACTTT
CASSLGDREVSPLHF
>TRBV18|TRBJ1-2|NA|NA
TGTGCCAGCTCACCACCGAGCTCGGGGGGTAACTATGGCTACACCTTC
CASSPPSSGGNYGYTF
>TRBV7-2|TRBJ1-3|NA|many
TGTGCCTATGGGCAGGGCTCTGGAAACACCATATATTTT
CAYGQGSGNTIYF
>TRBV20-1|TRBJ1-3|NA|NA
TGCAGTGCTAGTGGGGGCAGCTCTGGAAACACCATATATTTT
CSASGGSSGNTIYF
>TRBV7-9|TRBJ1-2|NA|NA
TGTGCCAGCAGCTTAACGGTTTCCGGGATCGCGGGCTACACCTTC
CASSLTVSGIAGYTF
>TRBV6-5|TRBJ1-4|NA|NA
TGTGCCAGCAGTTACTCGAGTTTACAGGGAAGCGAAAAACTGTTTTTT
CASSYSSLQGSEKLFF
>TRBV19|TRBJ1-5|NA|NA
TGTGCCAGTACGAAAACAGGGAGCAATCAGCCCCAGCATTTT
CASTKTGSNQPQHF
>TRBV19|TRBJ2-7|NA|NA
TGTGCCAGTAGGGCGGGTAGGGGTGCCTACGAGCAGTACTTC
CASRAGRGAYEQYF
>TRBV9|TRBJ1-3|NA|NA
TGTGCCAGCAGCGATGGGTCTTTCAACTCTGGAAACACCATATATTTT
CASSDGSFNSGNTIYF
>TRBV7-9|TRBJ2-3|NA|NA
TGTGCCAGCAGCTTAAGAACAGGGATACCCACAGATACGCAGTATTTT
CASSLRTGIPTDTQYF
>TRBV20-1|TRBJ2-1|NA|NA
TGCAGTGCTACCCCCCGGAATGAGCAGTTCTTC
CSATPRNEQFF
>TRBV25-1|TRBJ2-3|NA|NA
TGTGCCAGCAGTGCCCAAGGAGGGATCCAGTATTTT
CASSAQGGIQYF
>TRBV27|TRBJ2-7|TRBD1|NA
TGTGCCAGCAGTCCAGGGGGTACCCTCTTAGTGGAGCAGTACTTC
CASSPGGTLLVEQYF
>TRBV2|TRBJ1-6|NA|NA
TGTGCCAGCAGTGAAGGGTTTGGGAATTCACCCCTCCACTTT
CASSEGFGNSPLHF
>TRBV19|TRBJ1-4|TRBD1|NA
TGTGCCAGTAGTGACAGGGGGGGCGCCTCAAGTGAAAAACTGTTTTTT
CASSDRGGASSEKLFF
>TRBV24-1|TRBJ2-1|NA|NA
TGTGCCACCAGTGATACCCGGAGGGGGTATTATTATGAGCAGTTCTTC
CATSDTRRGYYYEQFF
>TRBV6-6|TRBJ1-2|NA|NA
TGTGCCAGCAGGACCGAGTTGCGGGGCTACACCTTC
CASRTELRGYTF
>TRBV28|TRBJ1-2|TRBD1|NA
TGTGCCAGCAGTCTAGGGACAGCCCTCTTTTCCACCTTC
CASSLGTALFSTF
>TRBV28|TRBJ2-4|TRBD2|NA
TGTGCCAGCAAAGAGGGACTAGCCAACATTCAGTACTTC
CASKEGLANIQYF
>TRBV6-5|TRBJ2-3|NA|NA
TGTGCCAGCAGGACGCTGGATACGCAGTATTTT
CASRTLDTQYF
>TRBV6-5|TRBJ2-7|TRBD1|NA
TGTGCCAGCAGACTGACAGGGACGGACGAGCAGTACTTC
CASRLTGTDEQYF
>TRBV6-5|TRBJ1-2|NA|NA
TGTGCCAGCAGTTACGGGGGACATCCCAACTATGGCTACACCTTC
CASSYGGHPNYGYTF
>TRBV6-5|TRBJ1-2|NA|once
TGTGCCAGCAGTCGACCTCACATCGGGGGCTACACCTTC
CASSRPHIGGYTF
>TRBV28|TRBJ1-4|NA|NA
TGTGCCAGCAGTTCAGAGGGCGGGACAAGTAATGAAAAACTGTTTTTT
CASSSEGGTSNEKLFF
>TRBV7-2|TRBJ1-5|NA|NA
TGTGCCAGCAGCTTAGTGTCTGGGGATAGCAATCAGCCCCAGCATTTT
CASSLVSGDSNQPQHF
>TRBV18|TRBJ2-1|NA|NA
TGTGCCAGCTCACCACAGGGCCGCAATGAGCAGTTCTTC
CASSPQGRNEQFF
>TRBV19|TRBJ1-3|NA|once
TGTGCCAGTACCCGGACCGAGGGAAACACCATATATTTT
CASTRTEGNTIYF
>TRBV30|TRBJ1-3|NA|NA
TGTGCCTGGACCCCTAGGGACACCATATATTTT
CAWTPRDTIYF
>TRBV19|TRBJ2-1|TRBD1|few
TGTGCCAGTAGTCCCAACCCCGGGACAGGTATTCCGTTCTTC
CASSPNPGTGIPFF
>TRBV11-3|TRBJ2-1|NA|NA
TGTGCCAGCAGTGGATCGGGCACCTCCTACAATGAGCAGTTCTTC
CASSGSGTSYNEQFF
>TRBV18|TRBJ1-1|NA|NA
TGTGCCAGCTCACTACGTGGAGGCACTGAAGCTTTCTTT
CASSLRGGTEAFF
>TRBV6-5|TRBJ1-6|NA|NA
TGTGCCAGCAGTTACTTGGGGGGTCTTGATTCACCCCTCCACTTT
CASSYLGGLDSPLHF
>TRBV9|TRBJ1-5|NA|NA
TGTGCCAGCAGCCCCGGGGGAGGGTCCCAGCCCCAGCATTTT
CASSPGGGSQPQHF
>TRBV7-9|TRBJ2-7|NA|NA
TGTGCCAGCAGCTCTACAGGCTTGGGGGAGCAGTACTTC
CASSSTGLGEQYF
>TRBV5-4|TRBJ1-1|NA|NA
TGTGCCAGCAAAGGGCCAGTGAACACTGAAGCTTTCTTT
CASKGPVNTEAFF
>TRBV10-1|TRBJ2-3|TRBD2|NA
TGCGCCAGCAGTGAGCCTACTATGGCTAGCGGAAGAACAGATACGCAGTATTTT
CASSEPTMASGRTDTQYF
>TRBV28|TRBJ1-6|NA|NA
TGTGCCAGCAGTCCCCACGGCAACCGACAGTGGTATAATTCACCCCTCCACTTT
CASSPHGNRQWYNSPLHF
>TRBV21-1|TRBJ2-5|NA|many
TGTGCCAGCATCCAAATGGACAGGGGGTTTTCGGAGACCCAGTACTTC
CASIQMDRGFSETQYF
>TRBV6-1|TRBJ1-3|NA|few
TGTGCCAGCAGTGAAGTGGCGCAGGGTGGAAACACCATATATTTT
CASSEVAQGGNTIYF
>TRBV7-9|TRBJ2-3|NA|NA
TGTGCCAGCAGCTTGTCTACGCAGTATTTT
CASSLSTQYF
>TRBV6-2/TRBV6-3|TRBJ2-7|TRBD2|once
TGTGCCAGCAGTCCCCCGGGACTAGCGGGACCCCACTCCTACGAGCAGTACTTC
CASSPPGLAGPHSYEQYF
>TRBV6-5|TRBJ1-1|TRBD1|NA
TGTGCCAGCAGTTACTCGGGGACAGGGTTGAACACTGAAGCTTTCTTT
CASSYSGTGLNTEAFF
>TRBV5-1|TRBJ2-1|TRBD2|once
TGCGCCAGCAGCTTGGATCTAGCGGGGGACTACAATGAGCAGTTCTTC
CASSLDLAGDYNEQFF
>TRBV12-5|TRBJ1-2|NA|NA
TGTGCTAGTGGACCTCAGGGGAACTATGGCTACACCTTC
CASGPQGNYGYTF
>TRBV6-5|TRBJ2-5|NA|once
TGTGCCAGCAGCTCAGTCTCCCAAGAGACCCAGTACTTC
CASSSVSQETQYF
>TRBV3-1/TRBV3-2|TRBJ1-2|NA|NA
TGTGCCAGCAGCCGACTCTATGGCTACACCTTC
CASSRLYGYTF
>TRBV24-1|TRBJ2-3|NA|NA
TGTGCCACCAGTGATTTGGGGGGGGCTGCTACAGATACGCAGTATTTT
CATSDLGGAATDTQYF
>TRBV11-2|TRBJ2-7|NA|once
TGTGCCAGCAGCTTAGTTCGCGGAGGGTACGAGCAGTACTTC
CASSLVRGGYEQYF
>TRBV5-1|TRBJ2-4|TRBD1|NA
TGCGCCAGCAGGCAGGGGGCGGACATTCAGTACTTC
CASRQGADIQYF
>TRBV6-5|TRBJ2-7|TRBD2|NA
TGTGCCAGCAGTTGGACTAGCGGGGGTAGGTACGAGCAGTACTTC
CASSWTSGGRYEQYF
>TRBV9|TRBJ1-5|NA|once
TGTGCCAGCAGCGTAGATCCTGGCCCCAATCAGCCCCAGCATTTT
CASSVDPGPNQPQHF
>TRBV18|TRBJ1-2|NA|once
TGTGCCAGCTCACCACCTTCCGATAGATATGGCTACACCTTC
CASSPPSDRYGYTF
>TRBV4-1|TRBJ1-1|NA|once
TGCGCCAGCAGCATGGCGGGAGGGGCCCTTGGGACTGAAGCTTTCTTT
CASSMAGGALGTEAFF